The 21 T cell receptor beta chains listed next were all sequenced from one sample in a study of regulatory T cells in long-lasting Graves disease. Time point described: newly diagnosed GD, antithyroid drugs for less than 3 months. Extracted RNA from PBMCs served as the source of the TCR library. According to the study, TCR beta libraries were built with iRepertoire HTBI primers and CDR3-region Arm-PCR. MiXCR, applied by TCRdb to the multiplex PCR reads, yields one record per CDR3 protein. The data contain 500,000 or so distinct CDR3 sequences, approximately 16% of them singletons. The same sample was also used in a study of T cells in Graves' hyperthyroidism and ophthalmopathy.

This sample comprised peripheral blood mononuclear cells (PBMCs), obtained at new diagnosis, from a patient treated with antithyroid drugs. Receptors were obtained from a woman aged 35-65 years with Graves disease.

As concerns this clonotype: A read error may explain this, as a much larger clone is one base away. This chain connects TRBV30 to TRBJ2-5; D not certain. The end of the DNA fits TRBJ2-1 better, so the J call may be wrong. From germline, CDR1 is GTSNPN and CDR2 SVGIG (reference sequence). The CDR3 runs 11 residues. For the CDR3, the DNA is TGTGCCTGGAGTGTATCCTTTGAGCAGTTCTTC. As protein: CAWSVSFEQFF.

This clonotype showed up just a few times. The chain combines TRBV29-1 with TRBJ2-7; 11 bases line up with TRBD2. V gave up 7 bases and J gave up 6 bases; unmatched junction bases: 11. The germline V gene encodes CDR1 SQVTM and CDR2 ANQGSEA. The CDR3 runs 14 residues. The CDR3 bases are TGCAGCGCCGAACTAACTAGCGGGGGTGGCGAGCAGTACTTC. Residues: CSAELTSGGGEQYF.

V and J are TRBV4-1 and TRBJ2-3; D is unclear. The germline CDR1 and CDR2 sequences are MGHRA and YSYEKL. CDR3 size: 14 residues. The germline V and J ends were trimmed by 1 base and 6 bases, with 11 bases remaining between them. CDR3 in DNA: TGCGCCAGCAGCCAAGGATCCCTTGGGGATACGCAGTATTTT. Translated, it gives CASSQGSLGDTQYF.

This clonotype appeared many times. This chain connects TRBV6-1 to TRBJ2-7; 7 bases agree with TRBD2. CDR1 is MNHNS, CDR2 SASEGT, per germline. V was clipped by 6 bases and J by 4 bases; unmatched bases: 9. The CDR3 is made up of 14 amino acids. The CDR3 DNA is TGTGCCAGCAGGGCCCCAGGGAGGGTTTACGAGCAGTACTTC. Translated: CASRAPGRVYEQYF.

This clonotype was seen ten or more times. The chain recombines TRBV6-1 with TRBJ1-6, with TRBD1 as a possible D gene (6 bases). Germline V CDR1 and CDR2: MNHNS, SASEGT. V was cut by 6 bases and J by 4 bases, with 19 bases left in between. This CDR3 spans 17 amino acids. The CDR3 protein is CASRRGTSLLYNSPLHF. In nucleotides, the CDR3 is TGTGCCAGCAGACGCGGGACATCTCTGCTATATAATTCACCCCTCCACTTT.

The J gene is TRBJ1-2, the V gene TRBV2; D uncertain. V lost 4 bases to trimming and J lost 4 bases, with 10 bases between them. The CDR3 consists of 13 residues. The germline CDR1 and CDR2 sequences are SNHLY and FYNNEI. The chain's CDR3 is CASSVGESYGYTF. As DNA, the CDR3 is TGTGCCAGCAGTGTCGGCGAATCCTATGGCTACACCTTC.

In its sample, this clonotype was seen many times. The V call is TRBV6-1, the J call TRBJ1-2; D ambiguous. This CDR3 is built from 13 residues. Trimming left V 6 bases short and J 0 bases short, with 8 bases between. The germline V gene encodes CDR1 MNHNS and CDR2 SASEGT. CDR3 sequence reads: CASSKTSNYGYTF. CDR3 coding DNA: TGTGCCAGCAGCAAAACTTCTAACTATGGCTACACCTTC.

This clonotype has a count of ten or more. The rearrangement uses TRBV11-3 and TRBJ2-1; 7 bases are a match to TRBD1. V lost 5 bases to trimming and J lost 7 bases; unmatched junction nucleotides: 8. Germline V gene data show CDR1 as SGHNT and CDR2 as YENEEA. This CDR3 region has 14 residues. CDR3 residues: CASSKGTARNEQFF. CDR3 sequence (DNA): TGTGCCAGCAGCAAAGGGACAGCCCGGAATGAGCAGTTCTTC.

This clonotype was counted between two and nine times. The rearrangement joins TRBV7-6 to TRBJ2-3; D is perhaps TRBD2 (5 bases). Looked up from germline, CDR1 is SGHVS and CDR2 is FNYEAQ. CDR3 length equals 14 residues. Between the trimmed V and J ends, which lost 5 bases and 4 bases, there was a span of 13 bases. CDR3 nucleotide sequence: TGTGCCAGCAGCCAAGGAGGTAGGGCAGATACGCAGTATTTT. Its translation is CASSQGGRADTQYF.

The gene calls are TRBV5-1 and TRBJ1-1; TRBD1 matches 9 bases. V lost 3 bases, J lost 4 bases, and 7 bases stayed unmatched. The CDR3 sequence is 15 residues long. The V gene's germline CDR1 is SGHRS and CDR2 YFSETQ. In nucleotides, the CDR3 is TGCGCCAGCAGCTCTCGGACAGGGGTTGCCACTGAAGCTTTCTTT. This sequence encodes CASSSRTGVATEAFF. Complete variable domain (other parts from reference TRBV5-1 and TRBJ1-1): KAGVTQTPRYLIKTRGQQVTLSCSPISGHRSVSWYQQTPGQGLQFLFEYFSETQRNKGNFPGRFSGRQFSNSRSEMNVSTLELGDSALYLCASSSRTGVATEAFFGQGTRLTVV.

In its sample, this clonotype was seen many times. V and J are TRBV12-3 or TRBV12-4 and TRBJ1-1; no reliable D call. The ends were cut back, 3 bases at V and 3 bases at J, with 11 bases in the middle. CDR3 size: 14 residues. The CDR3 is CASSFWEGDTEAFF. CDR3 nucleotide sequence: TGTGCCAGCAGTTTCTGGGAGGGAGACACTGAAGCTTTCTTT.

This clonotype was counted at least ten times. The chain links TRBV12-5 to TRBJ2-3; D is tentatively TRBD1 or TRBD2 (5 bases each). V lost 6 bases to trimming and J lost 4 bases, with 17 bases between them. The CDR3 is 15 residues long. In germline, CDR1 is LGHNT, CDR2 FRNRAP. CDR3 in DNA: TGTGCTAGTGGATGGGAGACAGAGGGGTCAGATACGCAGTATTTT. Translating it yields CASGWETEGSDTQYF.

This clonotype was observed many times. J is TRBJ2-2 and V is TRBV30; D call uncertain. CDR3 size: 13 residues. Trimming left V 3 bases short and J 6 bases short, with 11 bases between. The germline V gene encodes CDR1 GTSNPN and CDR2 SVGIG (reference sequence). CDR3 loop: CAWSELSPGELFF. The CDR3, as DNA: TGTGCCTGGAGCGAACTTAGCCCCGGGGAGCTGTTTTTT.

This clonotype was counted ten times or more. V is TRBV12-5 and J is TRBJ1-1; 7 positions agree with TRBD1. V was clipped by 7 bases and J by 4 bases; unmatched bases: 6. In germline, CDR1 is LGHNT, CDR2 FRNRAP. The CDR3 extends over 13 amino acids. The CDR3 loop is CASAQGGVTEAFF. As DNA, the CDR3 is TGTGCTAGTGCCCAGGGGGGAGTCACTGAAGCTTTCTTT.

Points on this clonotype: A much more abundant neighbour one base away suggests this may be a read error. The gene calls are TRBV11-1 and TRBJ2-3, with 9 bases identical to TRBD2. Per germline, CDR1 SGHAT and CDR2 FQDESV (reference sequence). CDR3 length equals 16 residues. The CDR3 region has the DNA TGTGCCAGCAGCTTAGCCAGCGGGGGGTGGACAGATACGCGGTATTTT. Encoded protein: CASSLASGGWTDTRYF.

The chain combines TRBV12-3 or TRBV12-4 with TRBJ2-1; a possible D gene is TRBD2 (7 bases). The CDR3 is 20 amino acids. The ends were cut back, 6 bases at V and 6 bases at J, with 33 bases in the middle. DNA of the CDR3: TGTGCCAGCAGCCAAAAAAGCGGGACCCTTGACCTGGACAGCTTCAATGAGCAGTTCTTC. Residues: CASSQKSGTLDLDSFNEQFF.

This clonotype was seen many times. This chain joins TRBV6-2 or TRBV6-3 and TRBJ1-1; TRBD1 is a possible D gene (6 bases). CDR1 is MNHEY, CDR2 SVGEGT, per germline. V lost 4 bases and J lost 5, with 17 bases in between. The CDR3 length is 15 residues. CDR3 protein: CASSSRNREVTEAFF. The CDR3 DNA reads as TGTGCCAGCAGTTCACGAAACAGGGAAGTGACTGAAGCTTTCTTT.

This chain connects TRBV14 to TRBJ1-1; D remains unclear. The CDR3 spans 15 residues. Trimming left V 4 bases short and J 4 bases short, with 16 bases between. The germline V gene has CDR1 SGHDN and CDR2 FVKESK. The CDR3 DNA sequence: TGTGCCAGCAGCCGAGAGTCCGCCGTGAGCACTGAAGCTTTCTTT. Translated, it gives CASSRESAVSTEAFF.

This clonotype was counted between two and nine times. V gene TRBV29-1 combines with J gene TRBJ1-1; TRBD1 agrees at 9 bases. The V and J ends lost 6 bases and 8 bases, in that order; junction bases with no gene match: 13. Germline values: CDR1 SQVTM, CDR2 ANQGSEA. The CDR3 spans 14 residues. The CDR3 DNA reads TGCAGCGTCAATCAACAGGGGGCGGGATTCGAAGCTTTCTTT. This codes for CSVNQQGAGFEAFF.

This clonotype has only a few counts. V is TRBV18 and J is TRBJ1-6; D call uncertain. Germline CDR1 reads KGHSH; CDR2 reads LQKENI. Trimming cost V 6 bases and J 9 bases, with 12 bases left between them. This CDR3 region has 13 residues. DNA of the CDR3: TGTGCCAGCTCTCCTATTAGTGGTTCACCCCTCCACTTT. The encoded protein is CASSPISGSPLHF. Looking up the rest from reference TRBV18 and TRBJ1-6 gives the full variable domain: NAGVMQNPRHLVRRRGQEARLRCSPMKGHSHVYWYRQLPEEGLKFMVYLQKENIIDESGMPKERFSAEFPKEGPSILRIQQVVRGDSAAYFCASSPISGSPLHFGNGTRLTVT.

In this sample, this clonotype turned up many times. V is TRBV6-1 and J is TRBJ1-5; 7 bases map to TRBD1. The germline V gene has CDR1 MNHNS and CDR2 SASEGT. The CDR3 sequence is 14 residues long. After removal of 8 bases from V and 0 bases from J, the junction contained 4 bases not matched to a gene. The CDR3 region has the DNA TGTGCCAGCCGGACAGGAAATAGCAATCAGCCCCAGCATTTT. It codes for CASRTGNSNQPQHF.